Listed below are T cell receptor beta chains from one sample, sequenced in a study of OX40 agonist ivuxolimab in advanced cancers. Profiling relied on immunoSEQ multiplex PCR, and the TCRdb table lists in-frame clones only, not all of them. The table has about 83,000 clones, 70% to 90% seen once. Material: CD4+ or CD8+ T cells sorted from blood, obtained in a trial of the OX40 agonist ivuxolimab. The receptors here all came from an adult with an advanced solid tumor such as melanoma, head and neck, liver or kidney cancer. Each CDR3 is given with its conserved first and last residue. The D gene is left open where the match is weak. Some rows have no size entry. The others give once, few or many, or a class for an expanded clone.

J,V,size,D,DNA,CDR3
TRBJ1-5,TRBV6-4,-,-,TGTGCCAGCAGTTTGGGGGCGGGTCAGCCCCAGCATTTT,CASSLGAGQPQHF
TRBJ2-1,TRBV7-2,once,-,TGTGCCAGCAGCCATGATGGATTAGCGGTCCTGACCGGTGAGCAGTTCTTC,CASSHDGLAVLTGEQFF
TRBJ2-6,TRBV11-2,-,TRBD1,TGTGCCAGCAGCTTAGGGACAGGGTGGTCTGGGGCCAACGTCCTGACTTTC,CASSLGTGWSGANVLTF
TRBJ2-1,TRBV19,-,TRBD2,TGTGCCAGTAGTATACCGACTAGCGGGAGCCACAATGAGCAGTTCTTC,CASSIPTSGSHNEQFF
TRBJ1-5,TRBV7-6,-,-,TGTGCCAGCAGCTTGAACCAGGGGCCCTCAGAACCCCAGCATTTT,CASSLNQGPSEPQHF
TRBJ2-5,TRBV5-1,-,-,TGCGCCAGCAGCTTGTTAACAGGGACGGCAGAGACCCAGTACTTC,CASSLLTGTAETQYF
TRBJ1-1,TRBV19,-,TRBD1,TGTGCCAGTAGTTATTTAGCAGGGGGCGTGAACACTGAAGCTTTCTTT,CASSYLAGGVNTEAFF
TRBJ1-1,TRBV28,-,TRBD1,TGTGCCAGCAGTCCCCGCGGACAGGGGAACACTGAAGCTTTCTTT,CASSPRGQGNTEAFF
TRBJ2-7,TRBV7-3,-,-,TGTGCCAGCAGCTTAAACGGGGGAGGAAAATACGAGCAGTACTTC,CASSLNGGGKYEQYF
TRBJ1-2,TRBV18,-,-,TGTGCCAGCTCACCCAACCGACAGTTGGGTGGTGGCTACACCTTC,CASSPNRQLGGGYTF
TRBJ2-3,TRBV9,-,TRBD2,TGTGCCAGCAGCGTAGCAGCTTCAGCGGGGGGTAGAGTGGATACGCAGTATTTT,CASSVAASAGGRVDTQYF
TRBJ2-4,TRBV6-5,-,TRBD1,TGTGCCAGCAGTTACTCCAGGGGGCAGGGAAACATTCAGTACTTC,CASSYSRGQGNIQYF
TRBJ2-7,TRBV5-1,-,-,TGCGCCAGCAGCTTGATGGCACGCCAGCGGGACGAGCAGTACTTC,CASSLMARQRDEQYF
TRBJ1-5,TRBV6-5,once,TRBD1,TGTGCCACCAAACAGGGGGTTCAGCCCCAGCATTTT,CATKQGVQPQHF
TRBJ2-1,TRBV11-3,-,TRBD2,TGTGCCAGCAGCTTATCGGGACTAGCGGGAGGGAATGAGCAGTTCTTC,CASSLSGLAGGNEQFF
TRBJ1-1,TRBV10-2,few,-,TGCGCCAGCAGTGAGTCATCGGACACTGAAGCTTTCTTT,CASSESSDTEAFF
TRBJ2-3,TRBV7-2,-,TRBD2,TGTGCCAGCAGCTTGCTAGCGGGGGGTCTAAGCACAGATACGCAGTATTTT,CASSLLAGGLSTDTQYF
TRBJ2-1,TRBV18,-,TRBD2,TGTGCCAGCTCACCTGCCCAGCGGGGGAAAAATGAGCAGTTCTTC,CASSPAQRGKNEQFF
TRBJ1-3,TRBV28,-,TRBD1,TGTGCCAGCAGTTTATTCGACAGGGGTCATGGAAACACCATATATTTT,CASSLFDRGHGNTIYF
TRBJ2-7,TRBV28,-,-,TGTGCCAGCAACGCCCCGTCCAACTACGAGCAGTACTTC,CASNAPSNYEQYF
TRBJ1-1,TRBV11-2,-,-,TGTGCCAGCAGCCTGACGTTTTTGGCTGAAGCTTTCTTT,CASSLTFLAEAFF
TRBJ2-3,TRBV7-9,-,-,TGTGCCAGCAGCTTATCCGTTGGGGCAAGAGATACGCAGTATTTT,CASSLSVGARDTQYF
TRBJ1-3,TRBV6-5,-,-,TGTGCCAGCACCGCGATGGACTCTGGAAACACCATATATTTT,CASTAMDSGNTIYF
TRBJ1-4,TRBV2,-,TRBD1,TGTGCCAGCAACAGGGACAGGGGACCTAATGAAAAACTGTTTTTT,CASNRDRGPNEKLFF
TRBJ1-4,TRBV27,-,TRBD1,TGTGCCAGCAGTTCAGGACAGGCCGGTGATGAAAAACTGTTTTTT,CASSSGQAGDEKLFF
TRBJ1-1,TRBV30,once,-,TGTGCCTGGAAACGGAAAGTGATGAACACTGAAGCTTTCTTT,CAWKRKVMNTEAFF
TRBJ1-3,TRBV7-9,once,TRBD1,TGTGCCAGCAGCTTAGGGGGACAGACCAGCTCTGGAAACACCATATATTTT,CASSLGGQTSSGNTIYF
TRBJ1-1,TRBV11-2,-,TRBD1,TGTGCCAGCAGCGTTCGGACAGGGGAGAACACTGAAGCTTTCTTT,CASSVRTGENTEAFF
TRBJ2-1,TRBV9,-,-,TGTGCCAGCAGCGTGGGCAGGAGCGCCTACAATGAGCAGTTCTTC,CASSVGRSAYNEQFF
TRBJ2-7,TRBV25-1,few,TRBD1,TGTGCCAGCAGTGAATATCGACAGGGGTACGAGCAGTACTTC,CASSEYRQGYEQYF